The 5 T cell receptor beta chains given below trace back to one sample, sequenced in a study of beta chain features in type 1 diabetes. The authors reverse transcribed all of the isolated RNA, so sequencing captured expressed TCRB transcripts. TCRdb's copy holds only in-frame clones and misses some; the assay was immunoSEQ multiplex PCR. The data hold hundreds of thousands of clones, with over 12% observed a single time. Findings and limits, study-wide: In every one of the four CD4+ subsets, TCRB CDR3s were moderately but significantly shorter in Type 1 diabetes patients.

No cognate antigen is known for these TCRs. Sequenced material: naive CD4+ T cells from blood. These receptor sequences come from a man aged 18-30 years with type 1 diabetes.

The rearrangement joins TRBV4-2 to TRBJ2-2, with D perhaps TRBD1 (5 bases). CDR3 length: 17 amino acids. V was pared by 0 bases and J by 4 bases, with 15 bases between. Germline V gene lookup returns CDR1 LGHNA and CDR2 YNFKEQ. The CDR3 coding sequence is TGTGCCAGCAGCCAAGATATCGACAGTACAACCACCGGGGAGCTGTTTTTT. It encodes CASSQDIDSTTTGELFF.

This clone was seen a handful of times. The sample has other DNA sequences that encode this CDR3 too. The chain uses TRBV9 and TRBJ2-5, with D perhaps assigned TRBD1 or TRBD2 (5 bases each). V was cut by 4 bases and J by 1 base, with 11 bases left in between. There are 14 residues in the CDR3. Germline V gives CDR1 SGDLS, CDR2 YYNGEE. In nucleotides, the CDR3 is TGTGCCAGCAGCCCGAGGGGTCTCCAAGAGACCCAGTACTTC. Amino acid sequence: CASSPRGLQETQYF.

The rearrangement joins TRBV29-1 to TRBJ2-7; 7 bases align to TRBD1. Germline values: CDR1 SQVTM, CDR2 ANQGSEA. V lost 0 bases to trimming and J lost 7 bases; unmatched junction nucleotides: 3. The CDR3 extends over 12 amino acids. CDR3 in amino acids: CSVEEGGREQYF. The CDR3 bases are TGCAGCGTTGAAGAAGGGGGCCGGGAGCAGTACTTC.

This clone turned up a few times. The chain recombines TRBV6-1 with TRBJ1-1; D may be TRBD1 (5 bases). The CDR3 is made up of 14 amino acids. Germline V lookup: CDR1 MNHNS, CDR2 SASEGT. With 6 bases removed from V and 1 base from J, the gap between germline ends came to 12 bases. The CDR3 region is CASSRTGTNTEAFF. CDR3 in DNA: TGTGCCAGCAGCCGAACAGGAACGAACACTGAAGCTTTCTTT.

This clone turned up a few times. The J gene is TRBJ1-2, the V gene TRBV11-2, with D uncertain. Trimming cost V 3 bases and J 4 bases, with 12 bases left between them. There are 14 residues in the CDR3. Germline V CDR1 and CDR2: SGHAT, FQNNGV. In nucleotides, the CDR3 is TGTGCCAGCAGCTTTTATACGACTGCCTATGGCTACACCTTC. The encoded protein is CASSFYTTAYGYTF.